This record covers a single T cell receptor (beta chain). TCRdb's copy holds only in-frame clones and misses some; the assay was immunoSEQ multiplex PCR. Among over 70,000 clones, 80% to 85% were seen once, and the ten largest hold around 30%. The V gene's germline CDR1 is SQVTM and CDR2 ANQGSEA. V was cut by 3 bases and J by 5 bases, with 10 bases left in between. The CDR3 has 12 residues. These data are taken from a study of blood T cell repertoires in COVID-19. Study summary: PBMCs, B-cell-depleted T cells, or T cells provided the cDNA or gDNA that made up the material.

Sequencing was done on a sample of peripheral blood. The receptor was isolated from a human donor in a cohort sampled during active COVID-19. V gene TRBV29-1 combines with J gene TRBJ2-5; D uncertain. The CDR3 loop reads CSVDGLGETQYF. The DNA of the CDR3 is TGCAGCGTTGACGGCCTCGGGGAGACCCAGTACTTC.